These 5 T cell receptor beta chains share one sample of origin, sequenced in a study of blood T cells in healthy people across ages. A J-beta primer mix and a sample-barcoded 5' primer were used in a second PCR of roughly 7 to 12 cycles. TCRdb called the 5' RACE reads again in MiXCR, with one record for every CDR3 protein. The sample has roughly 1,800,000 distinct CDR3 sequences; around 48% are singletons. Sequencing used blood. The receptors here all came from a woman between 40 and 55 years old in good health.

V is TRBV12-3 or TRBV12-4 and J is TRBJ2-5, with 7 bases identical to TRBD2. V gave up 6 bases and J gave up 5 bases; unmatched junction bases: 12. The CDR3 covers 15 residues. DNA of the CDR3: TGTGCCAGCAGCCCAGGACTAGGCCACCGGGAGACCCAGTACTTC. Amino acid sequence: CASSPGLGHRETQYF.

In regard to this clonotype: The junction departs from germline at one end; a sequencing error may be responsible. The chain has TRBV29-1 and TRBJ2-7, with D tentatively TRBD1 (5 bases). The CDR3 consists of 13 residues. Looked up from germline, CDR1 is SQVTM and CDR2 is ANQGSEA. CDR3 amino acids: CSVGAGISNEQYF. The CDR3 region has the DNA TGCAGCGTTGGAGCAGGGATCTCCAACGAGCAGTACTTC.

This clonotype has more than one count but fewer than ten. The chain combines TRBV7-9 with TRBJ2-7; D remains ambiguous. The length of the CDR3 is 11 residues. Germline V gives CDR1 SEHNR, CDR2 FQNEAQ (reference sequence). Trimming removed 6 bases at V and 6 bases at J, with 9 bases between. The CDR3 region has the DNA TGTGCCAGCAGTCGATTTGGCGAGCAGTACTTC. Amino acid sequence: CASSRFGEQYF. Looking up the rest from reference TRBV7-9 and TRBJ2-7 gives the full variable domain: DTGVSQNPRHKITKRGQNVTFRCDPISEHNRLYWYRQTLGQGPEFLTYFQNEAQLEKSRLLSDRFSAERPKGSFSTLEIQRTEQGDSAMYLCASSRFGEQYFGPGTRLTVT.

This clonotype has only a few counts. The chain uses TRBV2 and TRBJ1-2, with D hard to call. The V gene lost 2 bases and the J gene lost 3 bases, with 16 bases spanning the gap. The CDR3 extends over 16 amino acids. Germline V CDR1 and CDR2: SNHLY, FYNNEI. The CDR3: CASSERAVRLYYGYTF. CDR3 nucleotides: TGTGCCAGCAGTGAACGAGCGGTCAGGCTCTACTATGGCTACACCTTC. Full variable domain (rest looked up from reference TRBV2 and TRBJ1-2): EPEVTQTPSHQVTQMGQEVILRCVPISNHLYFYWYRQILGQKVEFLVSFYNNEISEKSEIFDDQFSVERPDGSNFTLKIRSTKLEDSAMYFCASSERAVRLYYGYTFGSGTRLTVV.

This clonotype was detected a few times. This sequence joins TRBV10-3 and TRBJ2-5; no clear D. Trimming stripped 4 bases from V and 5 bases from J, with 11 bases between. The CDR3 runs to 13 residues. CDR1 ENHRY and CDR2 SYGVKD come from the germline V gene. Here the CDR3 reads CAISVSFGETQYF. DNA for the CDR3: TGTGCCATCAGTGTTAGTTTTGGTGAGACCCAGTACTTC.